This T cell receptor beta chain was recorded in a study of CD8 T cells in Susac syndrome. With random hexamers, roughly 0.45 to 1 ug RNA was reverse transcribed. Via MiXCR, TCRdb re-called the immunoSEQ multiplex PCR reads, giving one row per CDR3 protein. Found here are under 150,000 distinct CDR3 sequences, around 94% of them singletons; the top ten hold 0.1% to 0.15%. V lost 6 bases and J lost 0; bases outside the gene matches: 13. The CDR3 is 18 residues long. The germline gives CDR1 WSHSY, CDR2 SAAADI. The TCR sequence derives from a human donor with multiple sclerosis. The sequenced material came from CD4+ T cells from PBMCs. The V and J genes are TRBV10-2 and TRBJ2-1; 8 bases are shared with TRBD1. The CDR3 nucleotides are TGCGCCAGCAGCGGAGCCGGACAGGGTGGCGACTCCTACAATGAGCAGTTCTTC. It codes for CASSGAGQGGDSYNEQFF.